This T cell receptor (beta chain) was retrieved from a study of monozygotic twins with inflammatory bowel disease. The blood volume drawn from each donor was approximately 2.5 ml. Without any T cell sorting, total RNA was isolated from whole blood. On this clonotype: Antigen: not known.

Study findings and constraints: Fewer shared clonotypes with others were found in IBD patients than in healthy twins, especially with disease activity. Distinguishing T cell subtypes was not possible.

CDR1 is DFQATT and CDR2 is SNEGSKA in the germline V gene (reference sequence). The CDR3 length is 13 residues. TCRdb reprocessed the 5' RACE reads, with one entry per CDR3 protein and no DNA. This table holds fewer than 550,000 distinct CDR3 sequences. The sample consisted of blood. This receptor was identified in a human donor with ulcerative colitis or Crohn's disease, or a healthy co-twin of an affected twin (not recorded which). This chain links TRBV20-1 with TRBJ1-1; without DNA, the TCRdb call of TRBD1 cannot be checked. CDR3 residues: CSASQGALGMAFF.